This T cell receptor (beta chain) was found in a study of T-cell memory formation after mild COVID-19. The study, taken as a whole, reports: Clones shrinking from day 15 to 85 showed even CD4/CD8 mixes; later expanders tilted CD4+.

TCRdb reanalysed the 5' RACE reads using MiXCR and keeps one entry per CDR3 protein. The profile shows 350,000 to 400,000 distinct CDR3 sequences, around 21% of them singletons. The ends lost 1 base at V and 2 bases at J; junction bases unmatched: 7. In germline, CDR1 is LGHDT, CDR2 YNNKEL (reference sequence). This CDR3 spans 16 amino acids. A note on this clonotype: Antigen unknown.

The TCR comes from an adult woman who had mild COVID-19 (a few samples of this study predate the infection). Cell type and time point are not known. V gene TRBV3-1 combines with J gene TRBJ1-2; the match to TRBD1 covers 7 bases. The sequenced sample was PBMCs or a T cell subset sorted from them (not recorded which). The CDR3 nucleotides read TGTGCCAGCAGCCAAGCCCGGACAGGACTCAACTATGGCTACACCTTC. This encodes CASSQARTGLNYGYTF.